This T cell receptor (beta chain) comes out of a study of post-analysis software for immune sequencing data. Regarding the study as a whole: About five TRBV segments, including TRBV5-6, TRBV5-1 and TRBV20-1, were more frequent in patients than controls.

Unique molecular identifiers had been added to the TCR beta cDNA libraries. TCRdb reprocessed the PCR reads via MiXCR and lists one record per CDR3 protein. The repertoire holds around 440,000 distinct CDR3 sequences, roughly 46% seen once, with over 10% in the top ten. There are 14 residues in the CDR3. The ends were cut back, 9 bases at V and 0 bases at J, with 12 bases in the middle. Germline CDR1 is LNHDA and CDR2 is SQIVND (reference sequence). This clonotype was detected a few times. Its antigen remains unknown. Sequenced sample: blood. The receptor was isolated from a girl between 10 and 17 years old with multiple sclerosis. J is TRBJ2-1 and V is TRBV19, with a weak D call TRBD1 (6 bases). The CDR3 DNA reads as TGTGCCAGCACGGACAGAAGCTCCTACAATGAGCAGTTCTTC. Residues: CASTDRSSYNEQFF.